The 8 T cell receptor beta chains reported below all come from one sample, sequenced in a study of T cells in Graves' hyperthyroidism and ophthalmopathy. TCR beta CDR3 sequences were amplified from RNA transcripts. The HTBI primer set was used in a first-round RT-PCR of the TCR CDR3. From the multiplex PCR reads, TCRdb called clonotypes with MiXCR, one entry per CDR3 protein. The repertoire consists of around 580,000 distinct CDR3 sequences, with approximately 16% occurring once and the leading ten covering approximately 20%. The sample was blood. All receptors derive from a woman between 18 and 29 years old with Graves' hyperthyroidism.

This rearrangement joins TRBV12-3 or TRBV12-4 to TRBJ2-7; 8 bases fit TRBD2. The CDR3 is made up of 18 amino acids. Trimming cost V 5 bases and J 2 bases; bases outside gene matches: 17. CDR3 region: CASSPSAGGGTYPYEQYF. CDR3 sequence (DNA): TGTGCCAGCAGTCCCTCCGCGGGGGGAGGCACCTATCCCTACGAGCAGTACTTC.

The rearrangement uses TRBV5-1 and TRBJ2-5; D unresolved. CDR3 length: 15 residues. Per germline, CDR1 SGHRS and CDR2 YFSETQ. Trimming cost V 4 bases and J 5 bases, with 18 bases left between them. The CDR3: CASSPGVQIGETQYF. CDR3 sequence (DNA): TGCGCCAGCAGCCCTGGGGTACAGATCGGGGAGACCCAGTACTTC.

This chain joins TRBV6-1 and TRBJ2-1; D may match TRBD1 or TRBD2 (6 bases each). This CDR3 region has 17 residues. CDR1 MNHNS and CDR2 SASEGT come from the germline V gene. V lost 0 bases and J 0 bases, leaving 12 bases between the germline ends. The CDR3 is CASSEAPGASSYNEQFF. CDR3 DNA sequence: TGTGCCAGCAGTGAAGCGCCGGGGGCCAGCTCCTACAATGAGCAGTTCTTC.

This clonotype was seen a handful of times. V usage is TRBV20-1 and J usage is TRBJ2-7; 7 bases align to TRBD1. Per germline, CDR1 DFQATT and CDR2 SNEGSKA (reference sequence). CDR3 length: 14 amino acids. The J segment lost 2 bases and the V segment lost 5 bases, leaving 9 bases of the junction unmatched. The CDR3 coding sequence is TGCAGTGCTCCCCGGACAGGCACCACCTACGAGCAGTACTTC. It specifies CSAPRTGTTYEQYF.

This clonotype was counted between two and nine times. The CDR3, as DNA: TGCAGTGCTAGAGATCCGGGACAGTCTAATGAAAAACTGTTTTTT. This translates into CSARDPGQSNEKLFF. The chain has TRBV20-1 and TRBJ1-4; TRBD1 matches 7 bases. The CDR3 totals 15 residues. Looked up from germline, CDR1 is DFQATT and CDR2 is SNEGSKA (reference sequence). V shed 0 bases, J shed 3 bases, and the junction held 4 bases outside the gene matches.

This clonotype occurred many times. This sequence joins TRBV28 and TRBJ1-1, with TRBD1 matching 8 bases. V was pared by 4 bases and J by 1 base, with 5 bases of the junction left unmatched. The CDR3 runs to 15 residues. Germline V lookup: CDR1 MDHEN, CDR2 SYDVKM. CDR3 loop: CASSSYRGKNTEAFF. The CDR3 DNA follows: TGTGCCAGCAGTTCTTACAGGGGGAAGAACACTGAAGCTTTCTTT. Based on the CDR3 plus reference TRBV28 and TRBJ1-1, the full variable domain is DVKVTQSSRYLVKRTGEKVFLECVQDMDHENMFWYRQDPGLGLRLIYFSYDVKMKEKGDIPEGYSVSREKKERFSLILESASTNQTSMYLCASSSYRGKNTEAFFGQGTRLTVV.

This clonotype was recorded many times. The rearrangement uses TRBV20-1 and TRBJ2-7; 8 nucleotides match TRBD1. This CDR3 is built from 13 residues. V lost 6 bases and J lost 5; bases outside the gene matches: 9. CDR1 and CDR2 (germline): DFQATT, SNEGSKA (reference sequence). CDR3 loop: CSALADRANEQYF. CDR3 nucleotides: TGCAGTGCCCTGGCGGACAGGGCCAACGAGCAGTACTTC.

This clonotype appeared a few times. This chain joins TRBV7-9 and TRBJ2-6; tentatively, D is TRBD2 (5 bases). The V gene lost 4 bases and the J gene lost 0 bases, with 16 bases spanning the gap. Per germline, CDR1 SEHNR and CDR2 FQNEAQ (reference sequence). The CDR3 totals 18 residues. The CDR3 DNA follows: TGTGCCAGCAGCTCGCACATGGACTGGAACTCTGGGGCCAACGTCCTGACTTTC. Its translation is CASSSHMDWNSGANVLTF.